This is a list of T cell receptor beta chains from one sample in a study of cytomegalovirus exposure and HLA in healthy donors. The data were produced by immunoSEQ multiplex PCR, yet TCRdb's version contains in-frame clones alone and is incomplete. The data contain about 98,000 clones, around 75% of them singletons. The sequenced sample consisted of PBMCs. All receptors derive from a man aged 18-30 years in good health and CMV-seropositive. Both conserved end residues are part of each CDR3. Fields, in order: J gene, V gene, clone size, D gene, CDR3 DNA, CDR3 protein. D genes are given only for firm matches. Clone size appears in some rows only: once, few, many, or a class for an expanded clone.

TRBJ1-6,TRBV28,NA,TRBD1,TGTGCCAGCAGCCTTACAACCACAGGGGGAAATTCACCCCTCCACTTT,CASSLTTTGGNSPLHF
TRBJ1-5,TRBV27,NA,NA,TGTGCCAGCACGGAGATACGGGTATGCCAGCCCCAGCATTTT,CASTEIRVCQPQHF
TRBJ2-1,TRBV7-2,once,TRBD2,TGTGCCAGCAGCTTAGTAGTAGCGGGGGGGCATGAGCAGTTCTTC,CASSLVVAGGHEQFF
TRBJ1-2,TRBV6-5,NA,NA,TGTGCCAGCAGACATCCGACTAACTATGGCTACACCTTC,CASRHPTNYGYTF
TRBJ1-2,TRBV30,NA,TRBD1,TGTGCCTGGAATCCCCCAGGGGGCCTTAGAGGTAACACCTTC,CAWNPPGGLRGNTF
TRBJ1-4,TRBV6-5,NA,TRBD1,TGTGCCAGCAGACAGGGGGCTGAATTGCGGGAAAAACTGTTTTTT,CASRQGAELREKLFF
TRBJ1-5,TRBV19,NA,NA,TGTGCCAGTACCGCACAGGCCGCTCAGCCCCAGCATTTT,CASTAQAAQPQHF
TRBJ1-4,TRBV2,NA,NA,TGTGCCAGCAGTGGAACAGAAAAACTGTTTTTT,CASSGTEKLFF
TRBJ1-2,TRBV29-1,NA,NA,TGCAGCGCCCTAGAGGGAGACCTTAACTATGGCTACGCCTTC,CSALEGDLNYGYAF
TRBJ2-1,TRBV5-1,NA,TRBD1,TGCGCCAGCTTCGGAGGGGGACAGGGAATCAATGAGCAGTTCTTC,CASFGGGQGINEQFF
TRBJ2-7,TRBV29-1,NA,TRBD1,TGCAGCGTTGAAGGGTGGACAGGGGACGAGCAGTACTTC,CSVEGWTGDEQYF
TRBJ2-2,TRBV5-1,NA,TRBD1,TGCGCCAGCGGGACAGGGGGGTCCACCGGGGAGCTGTTTTTT,CASGTGGSTGELFF
TRBJ1-1,TRBV7-7,NA,NA,TGTGCCAGCAGCTTCCGGGTAAACACTGAAGCTTTCTTT,CASSFRVNTEAFF
TRBJ2-7,TRBV27,NA,TRBD1,TGTGCCAGCAGTTTTCAGCCCCCGGACAGGGGGCTGTACGAGCAGTACTTC,CASSFQPPDRGLYEQYF
TRBJ2-7,TRBV5-4,NA,NA,TGTGCCAGCAGCTTGGACAGGGTTCCACACGAGCAGTACTTC,CASSLDRVPHEQYF
TRBJ2-7,TRBV14,NA,TRBD2,TGTGCCAGCAGCCAAGGAATTCGGGGGGAGTACGAGCAGTACTTC,CASSQGIRGEYEQYF
TRBJ2-7,TRBV30,NA,NA,TGTGCCTGGAGTTGGACAGCCCTAAGCGGAGAGCAGTACTTC,CAWSWTALSGEQYF
TRBJ2-3,TRBV5-1,few,NA,TGCGCCAGCAGCTTGAACGGGGGAAGCACAGATACGCAGTATTTT,CASSLNGGSTDTQYF
TRBJ2-7,TRBV5-4,NA,TRBD1,TGTGCCAGCAGCTTCCCGGGACAGAGAACCTACGAGCAGTACTTC,CASSFPGQRTYEQYF
TRBJ1-1,TRBV28,NA,NA,TGTGCCAGCAGTTTCCCCGGGGTGGGAGAAGCTTTCTTT,CASSFPGVGEAFF
TRBJ2-5,TRBV5-1,once,TRBD2,TGCGCCAGCAGCCCTAGCGGGGGGCCGGCGCCGGGTACCCAGTACTTC,CASSPSGGPAPGTQYF
TRBJ1-1,TRBV5-4,NA,NA,TGTGCCAGCAGCTTGGGCGGGGCTACCATCTTGAACACTGAAGCTTTCTTT,CASSLGGATILNTEAFF
TRBJ1-2,TRBV28,NA,NA,TGTGCCAGCACGGAAAACACGAGGGGCTACACCTTC,CASTENTRGYTF
TRBJ2-3,TRBV5-1,NA,TRBD2,TGCGCCAGCAGCGGGGGAGGGAGGGCCACAGATACGCAGTATTTT,CASSGGGRATDTQYF
TRBJ1-1,TRBV7-9,NA,NA,TGTGCCAGCAGCCCCGTACTGCGGGGTGGGAACACTGAAGCTTTCTTT,CASSPVLRGGNTEAFF
TRBJ1-2,TRBV4-2,NA,NA,TGTGCCAGCAGCCAAGCCGGGTTGATTGGCTACACCTTC,CASSQAGLIGYTF
TRBJ2-5,TRBV7-7,NA,NA,TGTGCCAGCAGCTTAGGGGGTCTAGCGACCCACCAAGAGACCCAGTACTTC,CASSLGGLATHQETQYF
TRBJ2-2,TRBV5-1,NA,TRBD1,TGCGCCAGCAGGGCGACAGGGCTAAACACCGGGGAGCTGTTTTTT,CASRATGLNTGELFF
TRBJ2-7,TRBV5-4,NA,NA,TGTGCCAGCAGCGCAGACAGGGCGCGGGGCGAGCAGTACTTC,CASSADRARGEQYF
TRBJ2-3,TRBV6-5,NA,NA,TGTGCCAGCAGTTACTCTGGTAGAGGCGCAGATACGCAGTATTTT,CASSYSGRGADTQYF
TRBJ2-7,TRBV18,NA,NA,TGTGCCAGCTCACCACGGGCTCTAACTCTCTCCTACGAGCAGTACTTC,CASSPRALTLSYEQYF
TRBJ2-3,TRBV6-1,NA,NA,TGTGCCAGCAGTGAAGTGGTCGGAGCGATCACAGATACGCAGTATTTT,CASSEVVGAITDTQYF
TRBJ2-2,TRBV6-5,NA,TRBD2,TGTGCCAGCAGTTACACTAGCGGGGCCACCGGGGAGCTGTTTTTT,CASSYTSGATGELFF
TRBJ1-3,TRBV6-1,NA,TRBD1,TGTGCCACCGAACAGGGGAACACCATATATTTT,CATEQGNTIYF
TRBJ2-2,TRBV7-3,NA,NA,TGTGCCAGCAGCTTCACTTACGGTCCTGGGGAGCTGTTTTTT,CASSFTYGPGELFF
TRBJ1-2,TRBV18,few,TRBD1,TGTGCCAGCTCACCACCAGACAGGGGAGGGAACTATGGCTACACCTTC,CASSPPDRGGNYGYTF
TRBJ1-1,TRBV6-5,NA,NA,TGTGCCAGCAGTTACAGGGCGGGGACTGAAGCTTTCTTT,CASSYRAGTEAFF
TRBJ1-3,TRBV6-5,NA,NA,TGTGCCAGCAGGCAGGGGCGCTCTGGAAACACCATATATTTT,CASRQGRSGNTIYF
TRBJ1-4,TRBV5-1,NA,TRBD1,TGCGCCAGCAGCTGGACGGGGACAGGGAATGAAAAACTGTTTTTT,CASSWTGTGNEKLFF
TRBJ1-1,TRBV30,NA,NA,TGTGCCTGGAGGGGAAGGGCGGGGAGCACTGAAGCTTTCTTT,CAWRGRAGSTEAFF
TRBJ2-1,TRBV13,NA,TRBD2,TGTGCCAGCAGTTTGGAAGGGACTAGCGGGGGTGAGCAGTTCTTC,CASSLEGTSGGEQFF
TRBJ1-2,TRBV30,NA,TRBD1,TGTGCCTGGAGTGTAACCGTAGGGGGCTGGACCTTC,CAWSVTVGGWTF
TRBJ2-7,TRBV28,NA,NA,TGTGCCAGCAGTTCCCCCGCTCGGGTTGGACACGACTCCTACGAGCAGTACTTC,CASSSPARVGHDSYEQYF
TRBJ1-1,TRBV2,NA,NA,TGTGCCAGCAGTTTCGCCACCCGGGGGACCACTGAAGCTTTCTTT,CASSFATRGTTEAFF
TRBJ2-1,TRBV29-1,NA,TRBD2,TGCAGCGTTGAAGACTGGACTAGCGCTTTTGAGCAGTTCTTC,CSVEDWTSAFEQFF
TRBJ1-5,TRBV2,NA,TRBD1,TGTGCCAGCCAGACAGGGAGTATTAGACAGCCCCAGCATTTT,CASQTGSIRQPQHF
TRBJ2-5,TRBV6-1,NA,TRBD1,TGTGCCAGCAGTGTACAGGGGGGAGAGACCCAGTACTTC,CASSVQGGETQYF
TRBJ1-5,TRBV6-6,NA,TRBD1,TGTGCCAGCAGTTCCGGGGAAGGGGGCACGGGTCAGCCCCAGCATTTT,CASSSGEGGTGQPQHF
TRBJ2-7,TRBV7-9,NA,NA,TGTGCCAGCAGCTTAGCCCAGGGGAACGAGCAGTACTTC,CASSLAQGNEQYF
TRBJ2-5,TRBV7-6,NA,NA,TGTGCCAGCAGCTTAGTGCGGGAAGAGACCCAGTACTTC,CASSLVREETQYF
TRBJ1-5,TRBV28,once,NA,TGTGCCAGTGATAAAGAACAGGTCTATAGCAATCAGCCCCAGCATTTT,CASDKEQVYSNQPQHF
TRBJ2-3,TRBV29-1,NA,NA,TGCAGCGTTGAAGCGTCCCTATTTTACACAGATACGCAGTATTTT,CSVEASLFYTDTQYF
TRBJ2-6,TRBV19,NA,NA,TGTGCCACCAATACTGTTTCTGGGGCCAACGTCCTGACTTTC,CATNTVSGANVLTF
TRBJ2-5,TRBV10-3,once,TRBD1,TGTGCCATCAGTGCCATAGACAGGGGGAGAGGGGAGACCCAGTACTTC,CAISAIDRGRGETQYF
TRBJ1-3,TRBV2,NA,TRBD1,TGTGCCAGCAGTTACAGACAGGGGCCTGGAAACACCATATATTTT,CASSYRQGPGNTIYF
TRBJ1-2,TRBV29-1,NA,NA,TGCAGCGTTGTCGGTCAGGGCCAGACTAACTATGGCTACACCTTC,CSVVGQGQTNYGYTF
TRBJ2-2,TRBV7-9,once,NA,TGTGCCAGCAGCCCTCAACAGGAGAGCACCGGGGAGCTGTTTTTT,CASSPQQESTGELFF
TRBJ1-6,TRBV6-1,once,NA,TGTGCCAGCAGTGAGGGCCATTCACCCCTCCACTTT,CASSEGHSPLHF
TRBJ2-7,TRBV4-1,NA,NA,TGCGCCAGCAGCCAAGCCACGAGTTCCTACGAGCAGTACTTC,CASSQATSSYEQYF
TRBJ2-5,TRBV2,NA,NA,TGTGCCAGCAGTGATGTGGGAGGGACCCAGTACTTC,CASSDVGGTQYF